This T cell receptor beta chain was captured by sequencing in a study of technical replicates of blood from several donors. Measured with immunoSEQ multiplex PCR; TCRdb has only the in-frame clones, and not every one. Of 60,000 to 95,000 clones in the sample, 75% to 95% were seen once. The sequence was obtained from a human donor in good health. Some clones in this sample may be carry-over from other donors' samples. The sequenced sample consisted of T cells isolated from PBMCs.

CDR3 DNA sequence: TGCGCCAGCAGCGGCACCGGGACACCTGGAAACACCATATATTTT. Translated, it gives CASSGTGTPGNTIYF. The chain combines TRBV5-1 with TRBJ1-3; D is perhaps TRBD1 (6 bases). Germline V lookup: CDR1 SGHRS, CDR2 YFSETQ. CDR3 length: 15 amino acids. The V end was cut by 4 bases, the J end by 2 bases, with 13 bases between.